These T cell receptor beta chains were read from a single sample in a study of blood T cell repertoires in COVID-19. Method: immunoSEQ multiplex PCR; TCRdb's copy keeps in-frame clones and lacks some. The sample consists of a few hundred thousand clones, approximately 88% of them appearing once. The sample was peripheral blood. Every receptor here comes from a woman in her 30s who had recovered from COVID-19. Each CDR3 is given with its conserved first and last residue. The order of the fields is clone size, J gene, D gene, V gene, CDR3 protein, CDR3 DNA. The D gene is left open where the match is weak. Only part of the rows carry a size: once, few, many, or a class if the clone is expanded.

once,TRBJ1-2,TRBD1,TRBV3-1/TRBV3-2,CASSQDGTGGGGGYTF,TGTGCCAGCAGCCAAGATGGGACAGGGGGCGGTGGAGGCTACACCTTC
NA,TRBJ1-5,TRBD1,TRBV2,CASRPDRGSNQPQHF,TGTGCCAGCAGACCGGACAGGGGGAGCAATCAGCCCCAGCATTTT
NA,TRBJ1-1,NA,TRBV6-5,CASSYSQEGNTEAFF,TGTGCCAGCAGTTACTCACAGGAGGGGAACACTGAAGCTTTCTTT
once,TRBJ1-1,NA,TRBV9,CASSDWTAGTEAFF,TGTGCCAGCAGTGATTGGACAGCCGGCACTGAAGCTTTCTTT
NA,TRBJ2-1,TRBD2,TRBV28,CASIGTSGGPWDEQFF,TGTGCCAGCATCGGGACTAGCGGGGGACCTTGGGATGAGCAGTTCTTC
NA,TRBJ1-5,TRBD1,TRBV2,CATTGNSNQPQHF,TGTGCCACGACAGGGAATAGCAATCAGCCCCAGCATTTT
NA,TRBJ1-2,TRBD1,TRBV3-1/TRBV3-2,CASSGTGMDNYGYTF,TGTGCCAGCAGCGGGACAGGGATGGATAACTATGGCTACACCTTC
few,TRBJ1-4,NA,TRBV28,CASREVNEKLFF,TGTGCCAGCAGGGAGGTTAATGAAAAACTGTTTTTT
NA,TRBJ2-7,NA,TRBV28,CASSLPLSGTVGYEQYF,TGTGCCAGCAGTTTACCGCTATCCGGAACAGTTGGGTACGAGCAGTACTTC
NA,TRBJ2-5,NA,TRBV3-1/TRBV3-2,CASSQDLAETQYF,TGTGCCAGCAGCCAAGATCTGGCCGAGACCCAGTACTTC
NA,TRBJ1-4,NA,TRBV7-2,CATAGEPGFNNEKLFF,TGTGCCACCGCGGGGGAACCCGGGTTCAATAATGAAAAACTGTTTTTT
NA,TRBJ2-3,NA,TRBV9,CASSPRGRGRQFTDTQYF,TGTGCCAGCAGCCCCCGGGGCAGGGGCCGACAATTCACAGATACGCAGTATTTT
NA,TRBJ2-3,TRBD2,TRBV24-1,CATSDAAGNTDTQYF,TGTGCCACCAGTGATGCAGCGGGGAACACAGATACGCAGTATTTT
NA,TRBJ2-7,TRBD1,TRBV27,CASSLSTGSYEQYF,TGTGCCAGCAGTTTATCGACAGGGTCCTACGAGCAGTACTTC
NA,TRBJ2-3,NA,TRBV6-4,CASSDSAGATDTQYF,TGTGCCAGCAGTGACTCAGCTGGGGCCACAGATACGCAGTATTTT
NA,TRBJ1-5,NA,TRBV5-4,CASSQGTNSNQPQHF,TGTGCCAGCAGCCAAGGGACAAATAGCAATCAGCCCCAGCATTTT
few,TRBJ2-2,TRBD1,TRBV5-1,CASSRTGPTGELFF,TGCGCCAGCAGCCGGACAGGGCCTACCGGGGAGCTGTTTTTT
once,TRBJ2-2,TRBD2,TRBV3-1/TRBV3-2,CASRRLAGTGELFF,TGTGCCAGCCGCAGGTTAGCGGGGACCGGGGAGCTGTTTTTT
NA,TRBJ2-1,TRBD1,TRBV2,CASGTGVDYYNEQFF,TGTGCCAGCGGGACAGGGGTGGACTACTACAATGAGCAGTTCTTC
NA,TRBJ2-1,NA,TRBV11-1,CASSFPGDREFF,TGTGCCAGCAGCTTCCCCGGGGATCGGGAGTTCTTC
NA,TRBJ1-5,NA,TRBV2,CASSDRSGIPTQPQHF,TGTGCCAGCAGCGACAGATCCGGTATTCCTACTCAGCCCCAGCATTTT
NA,TRBJ2-3,NA,TRBV5-8,CASSPLRSTDTQYF,TGTGCCAGCAGCCCACTCCGATCCACAGATACGCAGTATTTT
NA,TRBJ1-1,NA,TRBV11-3,CASSLGGEGNTEAFF,TGTGCCAGCAGCTTAGGCGGGGAGGGGAACACTGAAGCTTTCTTT